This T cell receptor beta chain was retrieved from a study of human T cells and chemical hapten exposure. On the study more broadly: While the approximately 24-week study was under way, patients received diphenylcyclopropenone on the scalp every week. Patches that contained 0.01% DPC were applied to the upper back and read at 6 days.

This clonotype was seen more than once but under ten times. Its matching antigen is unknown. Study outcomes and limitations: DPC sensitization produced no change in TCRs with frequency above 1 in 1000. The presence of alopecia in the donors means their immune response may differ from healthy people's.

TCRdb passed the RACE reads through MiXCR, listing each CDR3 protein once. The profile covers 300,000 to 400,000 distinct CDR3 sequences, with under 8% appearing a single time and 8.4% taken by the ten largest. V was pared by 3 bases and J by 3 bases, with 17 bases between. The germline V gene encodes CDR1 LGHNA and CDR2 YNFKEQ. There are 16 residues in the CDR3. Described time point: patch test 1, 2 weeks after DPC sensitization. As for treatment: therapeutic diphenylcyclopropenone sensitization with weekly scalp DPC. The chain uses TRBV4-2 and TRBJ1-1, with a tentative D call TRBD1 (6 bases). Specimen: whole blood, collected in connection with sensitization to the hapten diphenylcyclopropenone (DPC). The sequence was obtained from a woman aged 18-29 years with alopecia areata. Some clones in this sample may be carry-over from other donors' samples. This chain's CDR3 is CASSQSNRVLDTEAFF. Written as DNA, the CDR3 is TGTGCCAGCAGCCAGTCCAACAGGGTATTAGACACTGAAGCTTTCTTT.